These 25 T cell receptor beta chains were sequenced from one sample in a study of cytomegalovirus exposure and HLA in healthy donors. Generated by immunoSEQ multiplex PCR, the TCRdb table keeps only in-frame clones and is missing some. In the table there are some 250,000 clones, 90% of which are singletons. What was sequenced was PBMCs. These receptors all come from a young woman in good health and CMV-seronegative.

The chain carries TRBV6-6 and TRBJ1-4; D gene unclear. The CDR3 consists of 14 residues. Trimming removed 6 bases from V and 3 bases from J, with 11 bases in between. Germline loops: CDR1 MNHNY, CDR2 SVGAGI (reference sequence). CDR3 loop: CASSPAGSNEKLFF. In DNA form, the CDR3 reads TGTGCCAGCAGCCCCGCCGGGTCTAATGAAAAACTGTTTTTT.

The J gene is TRBJ2-7, the V gene TRBV4-3, with 11 bases aligning to TRBD2. V was clipped by 1 base and J by 4 bases; unmatched bases: 6. The CDR3 contains 16 residues. Germline lookup yields CDR1 LGHNA and CDR2 YSLEER. This CDR3 is CASSQASGGRQYEQYF. For the CDR3, the DNA is TGCGCCAGCAGCCAAGCTAGCGGGGGGCGACAGTACGAGCAGTACTTC.

This sequence joins TRBV4-1 and TRBJ2-3; 7 bases map to TRBD2. The CDR3 covers 15 residues. V shed 1 base and J 4 bases; nucleotides not matched to a gene: 5. Germline assignment: CDR1 MGHRA and CDR2 YSYEKL. The CDR3 bases are TGCGCCAGCAGCCAAGGGCAGGGACTATCAGATACGCAGTATTTT. Amino acid sequence: CASSQGQGLSDTQYF.

This clone was counted a single time. The chain links TRBV30 to TRBJ2-3; D unclear. Germline CDR1 is GTSNPN and CDR2 is SVGIG (reference sequence). Between the trimmed V and J ends, which lost 5 bases and 3 bases, there was a span of 21 bases. This CDR3 is 16 amino acids long. CDR3 DNA: TGTGCCTGGGACCCCTACGAGGCTGGAAATACAGATACGCAGTATTTT. This sequence encodes CAWDPYEAGNTDTQYF.

The V gene is TRBV29-1, the J gene TRBJ1-6; 9 nucleotides agree with TRBD1. This CDR3 contains 13 residues. J lost 7 bases, V lost 7 bases, and 5 bases had no gene match. The germline V gene has CDR1 SQVTM and CDR2 ANQGSEA. CDR3 DNA sequence: TGCAGCGCGGGGGACAGGGAAAATTCACCCCTCCACTTT. It yields the protein CSAGDRENSPLHF.

The CDR3 loop reads CASSLEVGGSYEQYF. CDR3 DNA: TGTGCCAGCAGCTTAGAGGTAGGGGGCTCCTACGAGCAGTACTTC. This chain joins TRBV7-6 and TRBJ2-7; possibly TRBD1 for D (6 bases). V dropped 1 base and J dropped 0 bases, with 10 bases sitting between them. Germline loops: CDR1 SGHVS, CDR2 FNYEAQ. CDR3 length: 15 amino acids.

The chain uses TRBV28 and TRBJ2-2, with a tentative D call TRBD2 (7 bases). V was shortened by 1 base and J by 3 bases, with 12 bases between the two germline ends. The CDR3 is made up of 16 amino acids. CDR1 and CDR2 (germline): MDHEN, SYDVKM. The CDR3 loop reads CASSLSAGAYTGELFF. CDR3 nucleotides: TGTGCCAGCAGTTTATCGGCGGGGGCTTACACCGGGGAGCTGTTTTTT.

J is TRBJ2-1 and V is TRBV7-2; TRBD2 might be the D (6 bases). V lost 5 bases to trimming and J lost 5 bases, with 10 bases between them. The CDR3 totals 13 residues. CDR1 SGHTA and CDR2 FQGNSA come from the germline V gene. CDR3 DNA: TGTGCCAGCAGCCAAGGACTAAACAATGAGCAGTTCTTC. Encoded protein: CASSQGLNNEQFF.

The chain couples TRBV9 to TRBJ2-1; D not certain. The CDR3 is 14 residues long. Per the germline V gene, CDR1 is SGDLS and CDR2 is YYNGEE. Trimming cost V 4 bases and J 13 bases, with 21 bases left between them. The CDR3: CASSLTYVPLNQFF. CDR3 DNA sequence: TGTGCCAGCAGCCTGACTTACGTGCCTCTGAATCAGTTCTTC.

The chain couples TRBV5-6 to TRBJ2-3; 10 nucleotides line up with TRBD2. CDR1 is SGHDT, CDR2 YYEEEE, per germline. The ends lost 3 bases at V and 5 bases at J; junction bases unmatched: 6. This CDR3 contains 15 residues. In DNA form, the CDR3 reads TGTGCCAGCAGCTCACTAGCGGGGCCCGGAGATACGCAGTATTTT. Amino acids: CASSSLAGPGDTQYF.

V usage is TRBV11-2 and J usage is TRBJ1-4; weak D call: TRBD1 (5 bases). This CDR3 contains 18 residues. Per germline, CDR1 SGHAT and CDR2 FQNNGV. The V end was cut by 1 base, the J end by 5 bases, with 20 bases between. Written as DNA, the CDR3 is TGTGCCAGCAGCTTAGGCAGCAGGGATCTTCCCGTGAATGAAAAACTGTTTTTT. Its translation: CASSLGSRDLPVNEKLFF.

The chain recombines TRBV5-6 with TRBJ2-7; the D gene is possibly TRBD2 (5 bases). CDR1 is SGHDT and CDR2 is YYEEEE in the germline V gene. With 2 bases removed from V and 6 bases from J, the gap between germline ends came to 12 bases. The CDR3 loop spans 13 amino acids. CDR3 DNA sequence: TGTGCCAGCAGCTTCCCCGGGATCGTCGAGCAGTACGTC. This encodes CASSFPGIVEQYV.

The V and J genes are TRBV7-3 and TRBJ2-2, with a tentative D call TRBD1 (5 bases). V was cut by 5 bases and J by 0 bases, with 13 bases left in between. Germline V CDR1 and CDR2: SGHTA, FQGTGA. The CDR3 is made up of 16 amino acids. The CDR3 here is CASSLTTVPNTGELFF. The DNA of the CDR3 is TGTGCCAGCAGCCTCACGACAGTTCCGAACACCGGGGAGCTGTTTTTT. Variable domain in full (rest from reference TRBV7-3 and TRBJ2-2): GAGVSQTPSNKVTEKGKYVELRCDPISGHTALYWYRQSLGQGPEFLIYFQGTGAADDSGLPNDRFFAVRPEGSVSTLKIQRTERGDSAVYLCASSLTTVPNTGELFFGEGSRLTVL.

The genes are TRBV6-7 and TRBJ2-7; tentatively, D is TRBD1 (6 bases). TRBV6-7 is labeled an ORF, and its function is uncertain. CDR3 size: 16 residues. With 8 bases removed from V and 6 bases from J, the gap between germline ends came to 26 bases. The CDR3 reads CASLISQGGPSGEQYV. The CDR3 nucleotides read TGTGCCAGCCTTATCTCTCAAGGGGGTCCCTCTGGCGAGCAGTACGTC.

This chain uses TRBV5-4 with TRBJ2-1, with TRBD2 matching over 10 bases. The germline CDR1 and CDR2 sequences are SGHNT and YYREEE (reference sequence). The CDR3 is made up of 16 amino acids. J lost 2 bases, V lost 0 bases, and 2 bases had no gene match. In nucleotides, the CDR3 is TGTGCCAGCAGCTTGGAACTAGCGGGGACCTACAATGAGCAGTTCTTC. Translation gives CASSLELAGTYNEQFF.

V gene TRBV5-6 combines with J gene TRBJ2-7; D possibly corresponds to TRBD1 (5 bases). V lost 1 base, J lost 5 bases, and 10 bases lay in between. CDR3 length: 13 residues. Germline CDR1 and CDR2: SGHDT and YYEEEE. The CDR3 DNA is TGTGCCAGCAGCTTGCGGCAGGGCGACGAGCAGTACGTC. It specifies CASSLRQGDEQYV.

This rearrangement joins TRBV28 to TRBJ2-7; 10 nucleotides match TRBD2. Unmatched junction bases numbered 12, after V lost 6 bases and J lost 7 bases. Germline CDR1 and CDR2: MDHEN and SYDVKM. The CDR3 loop spans 15 amino acids. CDR3 sequence (DNA): TGTGCCAGCAGCCTTAGCGGGGGGCTCCGTGTGGAGCAGTACGTC. Protein product: CASSLSGGLRVEQYV.

The chain has TRBV7-9 and TRBJ2-1; 7 positions match TRBD1. The CDR3 sequence is 15 residues long. CDR1 and CDR2 from the germline V gene are SEHNR and FQNEAQ (reference sequence). V lost 7 bases to trimming and J lost 6 bases; unmatched junction nucleotides: 12. CDR3 protein: CASTEQGSEANEQFF. In DNA form, the CDR3 reads TGTGCCAGCACCGAACAGGGGTCGGAGGCCAATGAGCAGTTCTTC.

The rearrangement uses TRBV4-1 and TRBJ1-2; a possible D gene is TRBD1 (5 bases). CDR1 and CDR2 from the germline V gene are MGHRA and YSYEKL. V lost 1 base, J lost 3 bases, and 6 bases lay in between. The CDR3 covers 13 residues. For the CDR3, the DNA is TGCGCCAGCAGCCAAGCCAGGGACTATGGCTACACCTTC. This sequence encodes CASSQARDYGYTF.

The rearrangement uses TRBV27 and TRBJ1-2; 8 nucleotides match TRBD1. This CDR3 region has 17 residues. V dropped 2 bases and J dropped 7; count of bases not matched to a gene: 15. Germline assignment: CDR1 MNHEY and CDR2 SMNVEV (reference sequence). The CDR3 DNA follows: TGTGCCAGCAGTTTAGCGCCACCTTACGACAGGGGCGGTGGCTACACCTTC. It specifies CASSLAPPYDRGGGYTF.

This chain joins TRBV6-1 and TRBJ1-4; D is unresolved. The CDR3 contains 17 residues. Germline-derived CDR1 and CDR2 are MNHNS and SASEGT. Deletions cut 0 bases from V and 8 bases from J, with 19 bases between. CDR3 in amino acids: CASSEAMRYLHGEKLFF. CDR3 bases: TGTGCCAGCAGTGAAGCCATGCGCTACCTACACGGGGAAAAACTGTTTTTT.

Comments on this clone: Germline and junction disagree at one end, which may indicate a read error. This chain connects TRBV7-2 to TRBJ2-7; 13 nucleotides match TRBD2. CDR3 size: 14 residues. In germline, CDR1 is SGHTA, CDR2 FQGNSA. The CDR3 DNA is TGTGCCAGCAGTGCAGTTGGACTAGCGGGGGAGCCCTGGTTC. Translation gives CASSAVGLAGEPWF.

V and J are TRBV7-9 and TRBJ1-2; 10 bases line up with TRBD1. CDR1 SEHNR and CDR2 FQNEAQ come from the germline V gene (reference sequence). The V and J ends lost 4 bases and 4 bases, in that order; junction bases with no gene match: 9. The CDR3 runs 16 residues. CDR3 in amino acids: CASSSNGQGVSYGYTF. CDR3 DNA: TGTGCCAGCAGCTCCAATGGACAGGGGGTGTCCTATGGCTACACCTTC.

V usage is TRBV7-9 and J usage is TRBJ2-3; D gene uncertain. Germline V lookup: CDR1 SEHNR, CDR2 FQNEAQ (reference sequence). The CDR3 loop spans 14 amino acids. Deletions cut 1 base from V and 2 bases from J, with 7 bases between. CDR3 DNA: TGTGCCAGCAGCTTAGTGGCAGTCACAGATACGCAGTATTTT. Its translation: CASSLVAVTDTQYF.

V gene TRBV6-1 combines with J gene TRBJ1-5, with D possibly matching TRBD1 (6 bases). From germline, CDR1 is MNHNS and CDR2 SASEGT. The CDR3 is made up of 14 amino acids. Deletions cut 3 bases from V and 7 bases from J, with 13 bases between. In DNA form, the CDR3 reads TGTGCCAGCAGTGATCAGGGGTTCAGGCAGCCCCAGCATTTT. It specifies CASSDQGFRQPQHF.